This T cell receptor beta chain appears in the sequencing data of a study of blood T cell repertoires in COVID-19. Study in general: The analysed material was cDNA or gDNA that came from T cells, B-cell-depleted T cells, or PBMCs.

Repertoires were generated with immunoSEQ multiplex PCR, while TCRdb's copy carries only in-frame clones and drops some. The top ten hold 15% to 20% of the sample, which has about 89,000 clones, around three quarters seen once. The ends lost 6 bases at V and 6 bases at J; junction bases unmatched: 5. The CDR3 covers 14 residues. Germline V gives CDR1 ENHRY, CDR2 SYGVKD. This clone came up a few times. This receptor was obtained from a woman older than 75 with acute or convalescent COVID-19. Material: peripheral blood. The V and J genes are TRBV10-3 and TRBJ2-6; TRBD1 agrees at 7 bases. CDR3 protein: CAIRGTVEANVLTF. CDR3 in DNA: TGTGCCATCAGGGGGACAGTGGAGGCCAACGTCCTGACTTTC.